This TCR beta chain was identified in a study of human T cells and chemical hapten exposure. The study, taken as a whole, reports: Expanded TCRs produced significantly more large CDR3 similarity clusters than controls did. PT1 expanded TCR counts correlated positively with patch test score.

TCRdb independently ran MiXCR on the RACE reads; one entry per CDR3 protein. The sample lists some 53,000 distinct CDR3 sequences, approximately 10% seen once, with roughly 1.8% in the top ten. This clonotype has a count of ten or more. Its antigen is unidentified. The germline V gene encodes CDR1 MDHEN and CDR2 SYDVKM. With 0 bases removed from V and 4 bases from J, the gap between germline ends came to 13 bases. This CDR3 region has 16 residues. The time point is: patch test 1, 2 weeks after DPC sensitization. The sample's treatment: therapeutic diphenylcyclopropenone sensitization with weekly scalp DPC. Unfractionated whole blood was the source of the extracted total RNA.

The sample here was whole blood, taken in connection with sensitization to the hapten diphenylcyclopropenone (DPC). The origin of this receptor is a woman between 40 and 50 years old with alopecia areata. Some clones in this sample may be carry-over from other donors' samples. The V and J genes are TRBV28 and TRBJ2-1; TRBD2 is a possible D gene (5 bases). CDR3 protein: CASSLWGSRIYNEQFF. The CDR3, as DNA: TGTGCCAGCAGTTTATGGGGGAGTCGGATTTACAATGAGCAGTTCTTC.